This T cell receptor beta chain was sequenced in a study of graft-versus-host responses after intestinal transplantation (dated by TCRdb to the early 2020s). For the study in its entirety: The transplants that recipients got were multivisceral, liver-intestinal, or isolated intestinal. Anti-thymocyte globulin induction was given to all recipients, followed by maintenance tacrolimus and steroids for approximately three years. Bulk TCR-beta CDR3 sequencing was used to track graft-versus-host and host-versus-graft alloreactive T cell clones in the graft, circulation and bone marrow after intestinal transplantation. Alloreactive clones were identified by sequencing pre-transplant mixed lymphocyte reaction products and comparing these products with unstimulated pre-transplant donor and recipient T cells. A cohort of about 26 intestinal transplant recipients, including one retransplant, was enrolled, and a few patients lacking pretransplant specimens were excluded. A peak of at least 4% donor T cells among recipient peripheral blood mononuclear cells was the definition used for donor T cell macrochimerism. Samples from three later patients were sequenced in-house on an Illumina MiSeq with MiXCR processing rather than by the commercial service. Results and caveats for the whole study, not just this receptor: Early after transplant, declines in HvG clones were associated with peak levels of circulating GvH clones. The conclusions were limited by the relatively low number and heterogeneity of the intestinal transplant patients. In patients with donor T cell macrochimerism, the allografts had high GvH to HvG T cell clonal ratios. GvH clones were detected in recipient bone marrow, and some appeared earlier in ileal mucosa or blood, consistent with an intestinal mucosal origin.

To prepare the library, the immunoSEQ multiplex PCR assay was applied. For most patients, genomic DNA was isolated with the Qiagen DNeasy Blood and Tissue Kit and shipped frozen to Adaptive Biotechnologies for TCR sequencing. Adaptive Biotechnologies carried out high-throughput TCR-beta CDR3 sequencing of genomic DNA for most patients. The paper's processing steps were these. TCR sequencing data were retrieved from Adaptive's ImmunoSEQ software for some 19 patients, whereas three other patients were processed with MiXCR and VDJtools. To correct CD4 versus CD8 sorting errors, any sequence found in both subsets at a frequency ratio below 5:1 was removed. CDR3 nucleotide sequences shared between donor and recipient were removed because their origin could not be assigned. To count as alloreactive, a clone needed at least 2-fold expansion over unstimulated cells and a minimum CFSE-low frequency of 0.002% (template counts) or 0.001% (read counts). Mappable clones were those detected in sequenced pre-transplant spleen, lymph node, or MLR CFSE-low populations of the donor or recipient. The cumulative frequency of alloreactive clones was calculated as a percentage of all sequences, weighted by copy number. In TCRdb, the immuneACCESS table is reduced to in-frame sequences with V and J assigned. These tables do not hold every clone; where another copy was compared, an unresolved V gene accounts for under half, and the others remain unexplained. Clone size and V and J calls were adopted from that table, with D and trimming inferred from the DNA. This sample lists tens of thousands of clones; 91% were detected once. Of the sample, roughly 0.1% is held by the ten largest clones.

The time point label, as the study defines it: cells obtained before transplantation from donor or recipient. CD3+CD4+ and CD3+CD8+ populations were FACS-sorted from unstimulated pre-transplant donor and recipient cells taken from spleen or lymph nodes. On this clone: Its antigen is unknown. No base quality information exists; no much larger clone differs at one position.

From a lookup of the germline V gene, CDR1 and CDR2 are SGHDN and FVKESK. V loses 2 bases at its end and J loses 2 bases; junction bases beyond the gene matches: 13. There are 20 amino acids in the CDR3, from cysteine to phenylalanine inclusive. Only the CDR3 DNA stays, 60 bases, in frame from base 1. The chain uses TRBV14 and TRBJ2-3; 13 central bases correspond to TRBD2. This TCR came from a human donor who received an intestinal transplant. The sequences come from unstimulated CD4+ T cells sorted from spleen or lymph node cells, collected before intestinal transplant. The nucleotide sequence reads TGTGCCAGCAGCCAAAGGCTCTTGACTAGCGGGGGGCCCTACACAGATACGCAGTATTTT. It codes for CASSQRLLTSGGPYTDTQYF.